This T cell receptor (beta chain) is from a study of vaccination effects on CD4 cells after COVID-19. Study context: Post-vaccine specimens were collected at a median of 72 days following the second dose.

Notes on this clone: The antigen remains unidentified.

After removal of 3 bases from V and 8 bases from J, the junction contained 5 bases not matched to a gene. Germline assignment: CDR1 KGHDR and CDR2 SFDVKD. The length of the CDR3 is 14 residues. Assay: immunoSEQ multiplex PCR; the TCRdb copy retains only in-frame clones and omits some. The profile shows roughly 56,000 clones, 55% to 85% of them singletons. Antigen-specific CD4+ T cell clonotypes were called by their expansion after viral peptide-pool culture in ViraFEST. Having been cultured for under twelve days, the cells underwent CD4+ T cell isolation. Each person got two doses of an mRNA SARS-CoV-2 vaccine, BNT162b2 or mRNA-1273. About 2 million PBMC were seeded per well and grown in the presence of about 9 IU/ml IL-2 and around 10 ug/ml peptides.

This clonotype was obtained from a human donor who received a COVID-19 vaccine. This specimen consisted of CD4+ T cells from PBMCs cultured with HCoV-229E spike peptides, obtained after COVID-19 vaccination. The rearrangement joins TRBV24-1 to TRBJ2-1; 8 bases fit TRBD1. The CDR3 sequence is CATSDPRQGHEQFF. As DNA, the CDR3 is TGTGCCACCAGTGATCCAAGACAGGGGCATGAGCAGTTCTTC.